This T cell receptor beta chain was profiled in a study of regulatory T cells in long-lasting Graves disease. General study results and limits: TRBV28 was favored in persistent disease, as were TRBJ1-2 and TRBJ2-5. A reduction in accuracy may have resulted from the small sample size.

Time point of the sample: persistent/refractory GD, antithyroid drugs over 5 years with positive TRAb. The authors made the TCR library using RNA they extracted from PBMCs. Those enrolled as patients came out of an endocrinology department in Xi'an, China. J gave up 0 bases and V 5 bases, and 5 bases lay outside the gene matches. CDR1 and CDR2 (germline): SGHAT, FQNNGV. This CDR3 spans 15 amino acids. Combining iRepertoire HTBI primers with Arm-PCR of CDR3 regions, the authors built TCR beta libraries. TCRdb re-analysed the multiplex PCR reads in MiXCR, keeping a single row per CDR3 protein. There are a few hundred thousand distinct CDR3 sequences in the sample; 20% to 25% occur only once, and around 13% lies in the top ten. As for this clonotype: The antigen is unknown.

The TCR originated in a female donor with Graves disease. The chain joins TRBV11-2 to TRBJ2-3; TRBD1 aligns across 7 bases. The specimen comprised peripheral blood mononuclear cells (PBMCs), sampled when the disease was refractory, from a patient treated with antithyroid drugs. In DNA, the CDR3 is TGTGCCAGCAGCCCTCAGGGGGTCAGCACAGATACGCAGTATTTT. Amino acids: CASSPQGVSTDTQYF.